This T cell receptor beta chain was recorded in a study of T cell changes during pregnancy in multiple sclerosis. Trimming removed 6 bases at V and 6 bases at J, with 15 bases between. The germline CDR1 and CDR2 sequences are MDHEN and SYDVKM. This CDR3 comprises 14 residues. Clones were sequenced by immunoSEQ multiplex PCR, and TCRdb holds only the in-frame ones, with some missing. This sample carries more than 20,000 clones, approximately 89% of them seen once, and the ten largest clones take roughly 0.7%. The sequence was obtained from a female donor with multiple sclerosis, enrolled in a pregnancy study. Sample: CD4+ T cells from peripheral blood mononuclear cells, taken in the third trimester of pregnancy. The rearrangement uses TRBV28 and TRBJ1-5, with a tentative D call TRBD1 (6 bases). The DNA of the CDR3 is TGTGCCAGCAGACTACAGGGTTGGAGTCAGCCCCAGCATTTT. It is translated as CASRLQGWSQPQHF.